A selection of T cell receptor beta chains follows, all from one sample in a study of blood T cell repertoires in COVID-19. Assay used: immunoSEQ multiplex PCR; TCRdb lists only in-frame clones, some missing. The table shows approximately 290,000 clones, with 80% to 95% occurring only once. Sequencing was carried out using PBMCs or T cells enriched from blood (not recorded which). The receptors shown here come from a woman in her 30s who had recovered from COVID-19. Both conserved end residues are part of each CDR3. D genes are given only for firm matches. Only part of the rows carry a size: once, few, many, or a class if the clone is expanded.

>TRBV6-1|-|few|TRBJ1-6
TGTGCCAGCAGTGAATCTGTCCCCTCACCCCTCCACTTT
CASSESVPSPLHF
>TRBV7-2|TRBD2|-|TRBJ2-5
TGTGCCAGCGGGATTAGCGGGACTACCCAAGAGACCCAGTACTTC
CASGISGTTQETQYF
>TRBV7-3|TRBD2|-|TRBJ2-1
TGTGCCAGCAGATTGACTAGCGGAAATTACAATGAGCAGTTCTTC
CASRLTSGNYNEQFF
>TRBV7-2|TRBD1|-|TRBJ1-2
TGTGCCAGCAGCTTCGGACAGGGGATAACTGGCTACACCTTC
CASSFGQGITGYTF
>TRBV5-1|-|-|TRBJ1-1
TGCGCCAGCAGCTTGGAGAGACAGGCTGAAGCTTTCTTT
CASSLERQAEAFF
>TRBV5-6|-|-|TRBJ1-2
TGTGCCAGCAGCGGAACCGGGAAGGATCGTCTTGGCTACACCTTC
CASSGTGKDRLGYTF
>TRBV7-9|TRBD1|few|TRBJ1-2
TGTGCCAGCAGCGAGAGAGGACAGGGTTATGGCTACACCTTC
CASSERGQGYGYTF
>TRBV7-2|-|-|TRBJ2-7
TGTGCCAGCAGCTCCTACAGGGATTGGGAGCAGTACTTC
CASSSYRDWEQYF
>TRBV19|TRBD2|-|TRBJ2-1
TGTGCCAGTAGTGGCGGGAGGAACTACAATGAGCAGTTCTTC
CASSGGRNYNEQFF
>TRBV9|-|-|TRBJ2-7
TGTGCCAGCAGCGCTCCAACGGCCTACGAGCAGTACTTC
CASSAPTAYEQYF
>TRBV27|-|-|TRBJ1-5
TGTGCCAGCAGCTCCTCCTTAACAGGGATGACCCAGCCCCAGCATTTT
CASSSSLTGMTQPQHF
>TRBV12-5|TRBD2|-|TRBJ2-1
TGTGCTAGTGCTTTTAGCGGGAGAGCTTACAATGAGCAGTTCTTC
CASAFSGRAYNEQFF
>TRBV5-1|TRBD2|-|TRBJ2-7
TGCGCCAGCAGCCCCACTAGCGGGAGATTCTACGAGCAGTACTTC
CASSPTSGRFYEQYF
>TRBV2|TRBD1|-|TRBJ1-4
TGTGCCAGCAGCCCCCGGGACAGGGTGGGTGAAAAACTGTTTTTT
CASSPRDRVGEKLFF
>TRBV19|-|-|TRBJ1-3
TGTGCCAGTAGAATATCGCCGTTACGGGAGTATAGAAACACCATATATTTT
CASRISPLREYRNTIYF
>TRBV30|-|-|TRBJ1-1
TGTGCCTGGAGCCTTCGGGGGAACACTGAAGCTTTCTTT
CAWSLRGNTEAFF
>TRBV14|-|-|TRBJ2-7
TGTGCCAGCAGCCATGTATCCTCGGCCTACGAGCAGTACTTC
CASSHVSSAYEQYF
>TRBV7-8|-|-|TRBJ1-6
TGTGCCAGCAGCTTAGGGGGGCTTGCAGGTTCACCCCTCCACTTT
CASSLGGLAGSPLHF
>TRBV18|-|-|TRBJ1-1
TGTGCCAGCTCACCATGGGGCCAGATGAACACTGAAGCTTTCTTT
CASSPWGQMNTEAFF
>TRBV6-2/TRBV6-3|-|-|TRBJ2-7
TGTGCCAGCAGTTACTCGATTAAAAGCGGAGTTCCGTCCTACGAGCAGTACTTC
CASSYSIKSGVPSYEQYF
>TRBV5-5|TRBD1|-|TRBJ1-5
TGTGCCAGCAGCCGACAGGGGGATCAGCCCCAGCATTTT
CASSRQGDQPQHF
>TRBV5-1|TRBD2|-|TRBJ2-1
TGCGCCAGCAGCTCCCAAGTTGTCGCGGGAGAATTCAAGAATGAGCAGTTCTTC
CASSSQVVAGEFKNEQFF
>TRBV27|-|-|TRBJ2-6
TGTGCCAGCAGTCCCAGGTACCCTGGGGCCAACGTCCTGACTTTC
CASSPRYPGANVLTF
>TRBV28|TRBD2|-|TRBJ2-5
TGTGCCAGCAGTTTCCGCAACCCGCGGGGGGGGGAGACCCAGTACTTC
CASSFRNPRGGETQYF
>TRBV27|TRBD1|-|TRBJ1-4
TGTGCCAGCAGTTCAACCGGGACAGGGAGTGAAAAACTGTTTTTT
CASSSTGTGSEKLFF
>TRBV27|TRBD2|-|TRBJ2-7
TGTGCCAGCAGTTTATCCAGCGGGACCGAGCAGTACTTC
CASSLSSGTEQYF
>TRBV11-2|TRBD1|-|TRBJ1-1
TGTGCCAGCAGCTCACAGGGGATGGGCACTGAAGCTTTCTTT
CASSSQGMGTEAFF
>TRBV10-3|TRBD1|-|TRBJ2-7
TGTGCCATCGGGACAGCCACCTACGAGCAGTACTTC
CAIGTATYEQYF
>TRBV27|-|-|TRBJ2-3
TGTGCCAGCAGTTTCTTCGGGAGCACAGATACGCAGTATTTT
CASSFFGSTDTQYF
>TRBV28|TRBD1|-|TRBJ1-6
TGTGCCAGCAGTTTGACCGACAGGGGCTCCTATAATTCACCCCTCCACTTT
CASSLTDRGSYNSPLHF
>TRBV3-1/TRBV3-2|-|-|TRBJ2-2
TGTGCCAGCAGCCCCAGGAACACCGGGGAGCTGTTTTTT
CASSPRNTGELFF
>TRBV30|-|-|TRBJ1-4
TGTGCCTGGGCCCGGGGTGTCCCAGAAAAACTGTTTTTT
CAWARGVPEKLFF
>TRBV5-5|TRBD1|-|TRBJ2-2
TGTGCCAGCATCCCGGGACAGGGGCCCACCGGGGAGCTGTTTTTT
CASIPGQGPTGELFF
>TRBV7-2|TRBD2|-|TRBJ2-1
TGTGCCAGCAGCACACGACTAGCGGAGTACAATGAGCAGTTCTTC
CASSTRLAEYNEQFF
>TRBV7-2|-|-|TRBJ1-1
TGTGCCAGCAGCTTAGGGGGCCGGGGGACTGAAGCTTTCTTT
CASSLGGRGTEAFF
>TRBV27|-|few|TRBJ1-1
TGTGCCAGCAGTTTATTGTCGGGGGGTAACACTGAAGCTTTCTTT
CASSLLSGGNTEAFF
>TRBV19|-|-|TRBJ2-3
TGTGCCAGTAGTATCCATAGCGTGACAAGCACAGATACGCAGTATTTT
CASSIHSVTSTDTQYF
>TRBV5-6|TRBD2|-|TRBJ2-3
TGTGCCAGCAGCCTCGCCCGACTAGCGGGAGAAGTAGATACGCAGTATTTT
CASSLARLAGEVDTQYF
>TRBV5-4|TRBD2|once|TRBJ2-1
TGTGCCAGCAGCTTGGCCGGCGCGGGAGGATCCCACAATGAGCAGTTCTTC
CASSLAGAGGSHNEQFF
>TRBV27|-|-|TRBJ2-1
TGTGCCAGCAGTTTAAACAGTTTCCGCGATGAGCAGTTCTTC
CASSLNSFRDEQFF
>TRBV5-5|TRBD1|once|TRBJ1-4
TGTGCCAGCAGCGTCCAAGGGGGCCCTGAAAAACTGTTTTTT
CASSVQGGPEKLFF
>TRBV5-1|-|-|TRBJ2-4
TGCGCCAGCAGCTTGAAGTCCGGGTACTTC
CASSLKSGYF
>TRBV10-1|-|-|TRBJ2-3
TGCGCCAGCAGTGACCACCTTTTGGCGGAAGATACGCAGTATTTT
CASSDHLLAEDTQYF
>TRBV28|TRBD2|-|TRBJ2-5
TGTGCCAGCAGTCTCCGGCCGGGGGGGGAGACCCAGTACTTC
CASSLRPGGETQYF
>TRBV30|TRBD1|-|TRBJ1-4
TGTGCCTGGAGTGAAAGACAGGGGGAACTGTTTTTT
CAWSERQGELFF
>TRBV19|-|-|TRBJ1-4
TGTGCCAGTAGTATAGATCTCCTGACAGCGAATGAAAAACTGTTTTTT
CASSIDLLTANEKLFF
>TRBV7-8|-|-|TRBJ2-5
TGTGCCAGCAGCTTAGGGCCGCGGCAGCTAACCGACCAAGAGACCCAGTACTTC
CASSLGPRQLTDQETQYF
>TRBV7-3|TRBD1|-|TRBJ2-3
TGTGCCAGCAGCGGATCCAGGGGGCGGGGAGATACGCAGTATTTT
CASSGSRGRGDTQYF
>TRBV29-1|TRBD2|-|TRBJ2-3
TGCAGCGTTAGCGGGAGAGGGACAGATACGCAGTATTTT
CSVSGRGTDTQYF
>TRBV19|-|-|TRBJ1-1
TGTGCCAGTAGTATTGAGGGTTTGAGCACTGAAGCTTTCTTT
CASSIEGLSTEAFF
>TRBV6-2/TRBV6-3|TRBD1|-|TRBJ1-6
TGTGCCAGCAGTTACGGACAGGAGACACCCCTCCACTTT
CASSYGQETPLHF